The present T cell receptor beta chain was sequenced within a study of cytomegalovirus exposure and HLA in healthy donors. Turning to the study itself: Previous work identified 120 million or so unique TCR beta sequences from approximately 190 million T cells. Among 398 genotyped donors, around 81% fell in the Caucasian-associated ancestry cluster. Study conclusions and caveats: Researchers reported that a few CMV-associated chains were confirmed in vitro as CMV antigen-specific. The authors judged a highly shared variant cluster likely a sequencing artifact.

The CDR3 has 15 amino acids. Germline loops: CDR1 GTSNPN, CDR2 SVGIG (reference sequence). Trimming took off 1 base at V and 3 bases at J, with 12 bases between the two ends. The PCR used 60 Vbeta and 13 Jbeta primers. TCRdb's copy holds only in-frame clones and misses some; the assay was immunoSEQ multiplex PCR. Of over 150,000 clones listed, around 70% are singletons. Only one count was recorded for this clone. Its antigen is not known. The rearrangement joins TRBV30 to TRBJ2-2, with D perhaps matching TRBD1 (5 bases). The TCR sequence derives from a male donor in good health and CMV-seronegative. Sequenced sample: PBMCs. The CDR3 loop is CAWSDKGKDTGELFF. CDR3 in DNA: TGTGCCTGGAGTGACAAGGGGAAGGACACCGGGGAGCTGTTTTTT. Filled out from reference TRBV30 and TRBJ2-2, the complete variable domain reads SQTIHQWPATLVQPVGSPLSLECTVEGTSNPNLYWYRQAAGRGLQLLFYSVGIGQISSEVPQNLSASRPQDRQFILSSKKLLLSDSGFYLCAWSDKGKDTGELFFGEGSRLTVL.